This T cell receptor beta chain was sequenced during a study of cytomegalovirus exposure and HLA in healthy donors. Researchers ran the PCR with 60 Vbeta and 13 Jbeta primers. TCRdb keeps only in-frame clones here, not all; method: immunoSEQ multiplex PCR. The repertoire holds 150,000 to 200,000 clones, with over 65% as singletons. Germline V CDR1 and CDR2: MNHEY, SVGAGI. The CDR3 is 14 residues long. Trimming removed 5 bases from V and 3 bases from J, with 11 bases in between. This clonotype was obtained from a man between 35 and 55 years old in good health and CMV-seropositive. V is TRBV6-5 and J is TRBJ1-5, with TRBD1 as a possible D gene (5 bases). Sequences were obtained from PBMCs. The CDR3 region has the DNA TGTGCCAGCAGTGCCCAGGGCTACAATCAGCCCCAGCATTTT. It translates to CASSAQGYNQPQHF.